This T cell receptor beta chain was captured in a study of shared clonotypes between healthy human individuals. Into CD45RA+ naive and CD45RA-negative memory subsets, the CD4+ cells were split. At the deep level, the assay was run. Sorted-subset replicate PCRs used 150 to 250 ng of genomic DNA. This amount corresponded to 30,000 to 35,000 T cell genomes. Sequencing used immunoSEQ multiplex PCR; TCRdb keeps in-frame clones, though not all of them. Of about a million clones in the sample, around four fifths were seen once. This CDR3 spans 14 amino acids. The V gene lost 1 base and the J gene lost 2 bases, with 10 bases spanning the gap. Germline V gene sequence: CDR1 SGHRS, CDR2 YFSETQ. The count of this clone is one. The antigen is unknown. General observations from the study: The sole specimen, blood, was sampled, and tissue repertoires likely differ.

Sequencing was done on a sample of memory CD4+ T cells sorted from blood. Noted subset: CD45RA-negative fraction. The source is a man aged 18 to 30 in good health. The J gene is TRBJ2-7, the V gene TRBV5-1, with D unclear. The CDR3 DNA reads TGCGCCAGCAGCTTGACAGTTCAAGCCTACGAGCAGTACTTC. It translates to CASSLTVQAYEQYF.